The clone carrying this TCR beta chain was counted once. Sequencing was performed with immunoSEQ multiplex PCR; in TCRdb, only in-frame clones are kept and a portion is missing. Of 150,000 to 200,000 clones in the sample, 91% are singletons; the top ten hold approximately 1.5%. This CDR3 comprises 13 residues. From germline, CDR1 is SGHRS and CDR2 YFSETQ. After removal of 6 bases from V and 4 bases from J, the junction contained 3 bases not matched to a gene. This record belongs to a study of control samples from healthy donors and cancer patients. This clonotype originated in a woman between 25 and 40 years old in good health. The chain joins TRBV5-1 to TRBJ2-2, with TRBD1 matching 7 bases. Sequencing used blood. The DNA for the CDR3 is TGCGCCAGCACCGGGACAGCCACCGGGGAGCTGTTTTTT. Translation gives CASTGTATGELFF.